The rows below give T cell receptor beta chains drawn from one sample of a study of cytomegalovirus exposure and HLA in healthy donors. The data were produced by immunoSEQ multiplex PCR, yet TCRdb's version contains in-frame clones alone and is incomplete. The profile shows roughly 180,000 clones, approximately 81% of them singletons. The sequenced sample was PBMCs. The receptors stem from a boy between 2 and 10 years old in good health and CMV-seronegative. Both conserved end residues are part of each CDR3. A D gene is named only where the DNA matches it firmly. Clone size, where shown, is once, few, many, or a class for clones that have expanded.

TGCAGCGTTTACCAGGGACAGAGCTCTGGAAACACCATATATTTT CSVYQGQSSGNTIYF 15 TRBJ1-3 TRBD1 NA TRBV29-1
TGTGCCACCTCCCAGGCCGGGACTGTAGCCAAAAACATTCAGTACTTC CATSQAGTVAKNIQYF 16 TRBJ2-4 NA NA TRBV27
TGTGCCAGTAAGGACAGGTCGAGGACAGATACGCAGTATTTT CASKDRSRTDTQYF 14 TRBJ2-3 TRBD1 NA TRBV19
TGTGCCAGCAGCCACAACCGGGCGGGGGACATTAACTATGGCTACACCTTC CASSHNRAGDINYGYTF 17 TRBJ1-2 NA NA TRBV7-8
TGTGCCAGCAGCCTCAAGGCTAGCGGGAGTTTGAATGAGCAGTTCTTC CASSLKASGSLNEQFF 16 TRBJ2-1 TRBD2 NA TRBV7-8
TGTGCCAGCAGCTTAGGATCAACAGACTACGGCTACACCTTC CASSLGSTDYGYTF 14 TRBJ1-2 NA NA TRBV7-8
TGTGCCAGCACCGCAAGGGGGAGCTTGCAGCCCCAGCATTTT CASTARGSLQPQHF 14 TRBJ1-5 NA NA TRBV27
TGTGCCAGCAGTTTGCCAAACAGGGGGCTTCTTTCCGAGCAGTACTTC CASSLPNRGLLSEQYF 16 TRBJ2-7 TRBD1 NA TRBV28
TGTGCCAGCAACGCCCCCGGTGGTAATTCACCCCTCTACTTT CASNAPGGNSPLYF 14 TRBJ1-6 NA NA TRBV6-5
TGCAGCGTGGGTGGACTAGCGCAATACAATGAGCAGTTCTTC CSVGGLAQYNEQFF 14 TRBJ2-1 TRBD2 NA TRBV29-1
TGTGCCAGCAGCGTAGTGGGTAGGGGGCCTGATGAGCAGTTCTTC CASSVVGRGPDEQFF 15 TRBJ2-1 TRBD1 NA TRBV9
TGCGCCAGCAGCCCCCGCTGGGGGGATCCCTCCTACGAGCAGTACTTC CASSPRWGDPSYEQYF 16 TRBJ2-7 NA NA TRBV4-1
TGTGCCAGCAGTTACGCTCGGCGGGGCTATGGCTACACCTTC CASSYARRGYGYTF 14 TRBJ1-2 NA NA TRBV6-5
TGTGCCAGCACGACTGGCGGGGAGACCCAGTACTTC CASTTGGETQYF 12 TRBJ2-5 NA NA TRBV6-1
TGTGCCAGCAGCTTCTTCGACCGGGAAGAGACCCAGTACTTC CASSFFDREETQYF 14 TRBJ2-5 NA once TRBV7-9
TGCGCCAGCAGCGCACCACTAGCGGGAGTGGGGGATGAGCAGTTCTTC CASSAPLAGVGDEQFF 16 TRBJ2-1 TRBD2 NA TRBV5-1
TGTGCCAGCAGCGTAGCTACGGGGAGGGGCACGAGCACCGGGGAGCTGTTTTTT CASSVATGRGTSTGELFF 18 TRBJ2-2 TRBD2 NA TRBV9
TGTGCCAGCCCGGGGACTAGTAAAGTTACCGGGGAGCTGTTTTTT CASPGTSKVTGELFF 15 TRBJ2-2 TRBD2 NA TRBV18
TGTGCCTGGAGTGGGACTAGCGTCGGCACAGATACGCAGTATTTT CAWSGTSVGTDTQYF 15 TRBJ2-3 TRBD2 NA TRBV30
TGTGCCAGCAGTTTATACCTCGACAGCCCGCTATTCGGCTACACCTTC CASSLYLDSPLFGYTF 16 TRBJ1-2 NA NA TRBV28
TGTGCCAGCAGGAGGGCCCCCAGGGGCGACTATGGCTACACCTTC CASRRAPRGDYGYTF 15 TRBJ1-2 NA few TRBV6-6
TGTGCCTGGGCAGGGGAGTCGGCAGATACGCAGTATTTT CAWAGESADTQYF 13 TRBJ2-3 NA NA TRBV30
TGCAGCGTTGACACAATAAACTATGGCTACACCTTC CSVDTINYGYTF 12 TRBJ1-2 NA NA TRBV29-1
TGTGCCAGCAGCCCTTCCAATGAGCAGTTCTTC CASSPSNEQFF 11 TRBJ2-1 NA NA TRBV25-1
TGTGCCAGCAGTTCGGGACAGGGGGACACCGGGGAGCTGTTTTTT CASSSGQGDTGELFF 15 TRBJ2-2 TRBD1 few TRBV28
TGTGCCAGCAGTGCCCAGGGCCCAGGTCACCAGCCCCAGCATTTT CASSAQGPGHQPQHF 15 TRBJ1-5 NA NA TRBV27
TGTGCCAGCAGACAGGGAGTAGAGGAAAAACTGTTTTTT CASRQGVEEKLFF 13 TRBJ1-4 NA NA TRBV28
TGTGCCTGGAGAGGCGGGAGTCGGCACGAGCAGTACTTC CAWRGGSRHEQYF 13 TRBJ2-7 TRBD2 NA TRBV30
TGTGCCAGCAGCGCCCTTACAGGGGGAGAGACCCAGTACTTC CASSALTGGETQYF 14 TRBJ2-5 TRBD1 NA TRBV6-5
TGCGCCAGCAGCCCTACATCCCAAACAGGAACATATGGCTACACCTTC CASSPTSQTGTYGYTF 16 TRBJ1-2 NA NA TRBV5-1
TGCGCCAGCAGCCGGGCGGGAAGGGGAGGGGAAGAGACCCAGTACTTC CASSRAGRGGEETQYF 16 TRBJ2-5 TRBD2 NA TRBV4-1
TGTGCCAGCAGCCTCGAGGGGAGGACCGGGGAGCTGTTTTTT CASSLEGRTGELFF 14 TRBJ2-2 NA NA TRBV5-6
TGCGCCAGCAGCTACGGACAGGGCGTCGCCCCATCACGACAAGAGACCCAGTACTTC CASSYGQGVAPSRQETQYF 19 TRBJ2-5 TRBD1 NA TRBV5-1
TGCAGTGCTGACACGGCCTACGAGCAGTACTTC CSADTAYEQYF 11 TRBJ2-7 NA NA TRBV20-1
TGTGCCAGCAGCCTCGACAGGGGGGAAAAACTGTTTTTT CASSLDRGEKLFF 13 TRBJ1-4 TRBD1 NA TRBV14
TGTGCCAGTAGTGACAGTTACGAGCAGTACTTC CASSDSYEQYF 11 TRBJ2-7 NA NA TRBV19
TGTGCCAGCAGTTTTCAACAGAACAATCAGCCCCAGCATTTT CASSFQQNNQPQHF 14 TRBJ1-5 NA NA TRBV28
TGTGCCAGCAGCCTGGACAGGGCAGGCACAGATACGCAGTATTTT CASSLDRAGTDTQYF 15 TRBJ2-3 TRBD1 once TRBV5-6
TGCGCCAGCAGCTTCCTGAGTGGGGGGGAAGAGACCCAGTACTTC CASSFLSGGEETQYF 15 TRBJ2-5 TRBD2 NA TRBV5-1
TGTGCCAGCAGCTTACCGACTAGCGGGATTCTCGCCACCGGGGAGCTGTTTTTT CASSLPTSGILATGELFF 18 TRBJ2-2 TRBD2 NA TRBV7-9
TGTGCCAGCTCACCACCCCGGGACACCATGTACCAAGAGACCCAGTACTTC CASSPPRDTMYQETQYF 17 TRBJ2-5 NA NA TRBV18
TGTGCCAGCAGAGAAATTAGCCCCGGGGAGCTGTTTTTT CASREISPGELFF 13 TRBJ2-2 NA once TRBV28
TGTGCCAGCAGTTCCGACAGGGGCAATCAGCCCCAGCATTTT CASSSDRGNQPQHF 14 TRBJ1-5 TRBD1 NA TRBV2
TGTGCCAGCAGTCACGAGATGACTAGCAGGGCTCTCGAGCAGTACTTC CASSHEMTSRALEQYF 16 TRBJ2-7 TRBD2 NA TRBV27
TGCGCCAGCAGCCAAGATGGGCCCCCTGGCGGCGGGCCCCTCCACTTT CASSQDGPPGGGPLHF 16 TRBJ1-6 NA NA TRBV4-1
TGCGCCAGTGTCCCCGGGACAGGGGCGAGCACCGGGGAGCTGTTTTTT CASVPGTGASTGELFF 16 TRBJ2-2 TRBD1 NA TRBV5-1
TGTGCCATCACCCGGGACAGGGGCTACAATGAGCAGTTCTTC CAITRDRGYNEQFF 14 TRBJ2-1 TRBD1 NA TRBV15
TGTGCCAGCAGGGCCGGTCTGACGACAAATGGCTACACCTTC CASRAGLTTNGYTF 14 TRBJ1-2 NA NA TRBV6-5
TGTGCCATCAGTGAGTCCACAGGGGCGGTCACTGAAGCTTTCTTT CAISESTGAVTEAFF 15 TRBJ1-1 TRBD1 NA TRBV10-3
TGTGCCAGCAGCCCCTATAGCGGGGGGGCGAACACCGGGGAGCTGTTTTTT CASSPYSGGANTGELFF 17 TRBJ2-2 TRBD2 NA TRBV14
TGTGCCAGCAGTGAACAAACAGGCAAAAATTCACCCCTCCACTTT CASSEQTGKNSPLHF 15 TRBJ1-6 NA NA TRBV6-4
TGTGCCAGCAGTCCCTCTAGGACAGGGGGCTACACCTTC CASSPSRTGGYTF 13 TRBJ1-2 TRBD1 NA TRBV27
TGTTCCAGCAGCCAAGGGGGCGAGCAGTACTTC CSSSQGGEQYF 11 TRBJ2-7 NA NA TRBV7-9
TGTGCCAGTAGTATTTCAGTGGGGGACAGAGAATATGGCTACACCTTC CASSISVGDREYGYTF 16 TRBJ1-2 TRBD1 once TRBV19
TGTGCCAGCAGGACAGGGAGGAATCCCGTCAATGAGCAGTTCTTC CASRTGRNPVNEQFF 15 TRBJ2-1 NA NA TRBV6-5
TGTGCCAGCAGCTCGGGACAGTCCGGTCAGCCCCAGCATTTT CASSSGQSGQPQHF 14 TRBJ1-5 TRBD1 NA TRBV7-9
TGTGCCAGCAGCTTTAGGACGGGAGGTGCAGATACGCAGTATTTT CASSFRTGGADTQYF 15 TRBJ2-3 TRBD2 NA TRBV7-8
TGTGCCAGCAGCTTGGACAGCTCCTCTGGAAACACCATATATTTT CASSLDSSSGNTIYF 15 TRBJ1-3 NA NA TRBV11-2
TGTGCCAGCAGCTTGGAACTAGCGGGAAAATACAATGAGCAGTTCTTC CASSLELAGKYNEQFF 16 TRBJ2-1 TRBD2 NA TRBV5-8